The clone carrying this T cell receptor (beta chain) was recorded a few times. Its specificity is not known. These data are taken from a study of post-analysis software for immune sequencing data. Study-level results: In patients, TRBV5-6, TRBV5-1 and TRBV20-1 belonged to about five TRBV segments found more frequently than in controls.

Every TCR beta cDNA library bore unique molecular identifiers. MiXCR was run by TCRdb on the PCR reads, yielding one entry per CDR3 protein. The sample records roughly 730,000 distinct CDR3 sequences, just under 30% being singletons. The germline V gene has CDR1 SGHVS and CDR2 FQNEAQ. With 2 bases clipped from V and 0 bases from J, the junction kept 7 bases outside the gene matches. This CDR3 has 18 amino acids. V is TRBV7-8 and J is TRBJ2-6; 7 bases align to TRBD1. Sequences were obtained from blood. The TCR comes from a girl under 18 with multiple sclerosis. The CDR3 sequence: CASSLRDRAYSGANVLTF. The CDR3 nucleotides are TGTGCCAGCAGCTTACGGGACAGAGCCTACTCTGGGGCCAACGTCCTGACTTTC.